These 4 T cell receptor beta chains share one sample of origin, sequenced in a study of CD8 T cells in Susac syndrome. A quantity of about 0.5 to 1 ug RNA underwent reverse transcription using random hexamers. TCRdb re-analysed the immunoSEQ multiplex PCR reads in MiXCR, keeping a single row per CDR3 protein. The table shows fewer than 150,000 distinct CDR3 sequences, with around 95% occurring only once. Material for sequencing was CD8+ T cells from PBMCs. The receptors shown here come from a human donor with Susac syndrome.

V usage is TRBV28 and J usage is TRBJ1-5; unclear D gene. V lost 2 bases and J lost 4, with 12 bases in between. The CDR3 loop spans 15 amino acids. The germline gives CDR1 MDHEN, CDR2 SYDVKM. CDR3 amino acids: CASSLRSMGNQPQHF. In DNA form, the CDR3 reads TGTGCCAGCAGTTTAAGGTCCATGGGGAATCAGCCCCAGCATTTT.

The genes are TRBV18 and TRBJ2-3; 7 bases align to TRBD2. The CDR3 runs to 16 residues. The J segment lost 4 bases and the V segment lost 2 bases, leaving 9 bases of the junction unmatched. Germline V gives CDR1 KGHSH, CDR2 LQKENI. The CDR3 loop reads CASSPRTSSLADTQYF. The CDR3 coding sequence is TGTGCCAGCTCACCAAGGACTAGTTCACTCGCAGATACGCAGTATTTT.

CDR3 nucleotides: TGTGCCAGCAGTTCAGGGACAGGGTTGTGGGAGCAGTTCTTC. Residues: CASSSGTGLWEQFF. The rearrangement joins TRBV28 to TRBJ2-1, with 9 bases aligning to TRBD1. The CDR3 runs 14 residues. Germline V gene sequence: CDR1 MDHEN, CDR2 SYDVKM. The trim removed 4 bases at V and 10 bases at J, leaving 8 bases unmatched.

The V call is TRBV7-9, the J call TRBJ2-1; D is ambiguous. Looked up from germline, CDR1 is SEHNR and CDR2 is FQNEAQ (reference sequence). V was pared by 5 bases and J by 16 bases, with 9 bases between. The CDR3 runs to 9 residues. CDR3: CASSQPHFF. In DNA form, the CDR3 reads TGTGCCAGCAGCCAGCCCCATTTCTTC.